This T cell receptor beta chain was found in a study of CD8 T cells in Susac syndrome. Germline CDR1 and CDR2: DFQATT and SNEGSKA (reference sequence). The CDR3 runs to 15 residues. Trimming cost V 3 bases and J 2 bases; bases outside gene matches: 6. RNA amounts of roughly 0.45 to 1 ug underwent reverse transcription with random hexamers. The immunoSEQ assay covered 54 Vbeta and 13 Jbeta segments for CDR3. Using its own MiXCR run on the immunoSEQ multiplex PCR reads, TCRdb lists one record per CDR3 protein. This sample has about 190,000 distinct CDR3 sequences, with roughly 94% found just once. This clonotype was sampled from a human donor in good health. The genes are TRBV20-1 and TRBJ2-3; 9 bases fit TRBD2. The sequenced sample was CD4+ T cells from PBMCs. Here the CDR3 reads CSASGAGGFTDTQYF. CDR3 nucleotide sequence: TGCAGTGCTAGCGGAGCGGGGGGTTTCACAGATACGCAGTATTTT.